These 5 T cell receptor beta chains were sequenced from one sample in a study of long-term antiretroviral therapy in people with HIV. The assay, immunoSEQ v3.0, was run at survey level. The data were produced by immunoSEQ multiplex PCR, yet TCRdb's version contains in-frame clones alone and is incomplete. The sample carries about 20,000 clones, approximately 80% recorded once. The sample consisted of unsorted PBMCs, taken 1.2 years after starting antiretroviral therapy. These receptor sequences come from a woman between 40 and 50 years old with HIV.

The V call is TRBV9, the J call TRBJ2-1, with 10 nucleotides matching TRBD1. Trimming took 3 bases from V and 6 from J; bases not matched to a gene: 9. This CDR3 has 16 residues. CDR1 SGDLS and CDR2 YYNGEE come from the germline V gene. For the CDR3, the DNA is TGTGCCAGCAGCGACCCGAGGGACAGGGGTTTCAATGAGCAGTTCTTC. The encoded protein is CASSDPRDRGFNEQFF.

This clone was observed a single time. The chain joins TRBV10-3 to TRBJ2-3; no reliable D call. Germline lookup yields CDR1 ENHRY and CDR2 SYGVKD. V was trimmed by 5 bases and J by 0 bases, leaving 12 bases between them. The CDR3 is 15 amino acids. The CDR3 region is CAISSVETSTDTQYF. The CDR3 region has the DNA TGTGCCATCAGTTCCGTGGAGACTAGCACAGATACGCAGTATTTT.

This chain connects TRBV27 to TRBJ2-7, with no clear D. This CDR3 region has 11 residues. From germline, CDR1 is MNHEY and CDR2 SMNVEV (reference sequence). The V gene lost 6 bases and the J gene lost 6 bases, with 9 bases spanning the gap. The CDR3 is CASSRGREQYF. The CDR3 DNA reads as TGTGCCAGCAGCCGCGGTCGCGAGCAGTACTTC.

This clone has just a few counts. The chain links TRBV6-1 to TRBJ2-7; D could derive from TRBD1 or TRBD2 (5 bases each). Trimming pared 7 bases from V and 2 bases from J, leaving 15 bases between. There are 14 residues in the CDR3. Germline V gene sequence: CDR1 MNHNS, CDR2 SASEGT. DNA for the CDR3: TGTGCCAGCAATACCTTGGGGGTCACCTACGAGCAGTACTTC. Protein: CASNTLGVTYEQYF.

This rearrangement joins TRBV6-1 to TRBJ1-2, with D possibly being TRBD1 (5 bases). The CDR3 spans 13 residues. The V gene's germline CDR1 is MNHNS and CDR2 SASEGT. Trimming shortened V by 1 base and J by 2 bases, and 5 bases separated the two germline ends. The CDR3 DNA reads TGTGCCAGCAGTGAAGGGGGGAACTATGGCTACACCTTC. It codes for CASSEGGNYGYTF.